This entry concerns a single T cell receptor beta chain. Its antigen is unknown. Only cases whose brain tissue showed the highest T cell transcript signatures were sequenced. Patients received at least one anti-epileptic drug before surgery. The CDR3 contains 14 residues. The V gene's germline CDR1 is GTSNPN and CDR2 SVGIG (reference sequence). With 3 bases removed from V and 5 bases from J, the gap between germline ends came to 14 bases. This sample is drawn from a study of brain T cells in children with intractable seizures. The study, taken as a whole, reports: Pre- and post-surgery blood differed in depth, so pre-surgery absences may be undersampling. Viral specificity was inferred only from CDR3 similarity; HCMV serostatus was unknown.

Clones were sequenced by immunoSEQ multiplex PCR, and TCRdb holds only the in-frame ones, with some missing. The sample yields fewer than 85,000 clones, more than 85% seen once. The chain is built from TRBV30 and TRBJ2-1; either TRBD1 or TRBD2 may fit D (5 bases each). The TCR sequence derives from a boy under two years old with tuberous sclerosis and intractable seizures. This specimen was peripheral blood, taken at surgery. DNA for the CDR3: TGTGCCTGGAGCGGTTGGGGGAAAGACAATGAGCAGTTCTTC. This codes for CAWSGWGKDNEQFF.